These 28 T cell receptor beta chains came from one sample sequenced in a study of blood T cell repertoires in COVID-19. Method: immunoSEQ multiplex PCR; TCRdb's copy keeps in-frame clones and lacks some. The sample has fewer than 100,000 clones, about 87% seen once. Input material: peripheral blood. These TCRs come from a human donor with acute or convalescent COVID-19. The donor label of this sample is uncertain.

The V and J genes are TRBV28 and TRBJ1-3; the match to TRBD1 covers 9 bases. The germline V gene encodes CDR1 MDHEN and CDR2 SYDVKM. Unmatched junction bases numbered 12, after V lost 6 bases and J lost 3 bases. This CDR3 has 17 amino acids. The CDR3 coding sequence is TGTGCCAGCAGGGGACGCAGCGGGACAGGGCTTGGAAACACCATATATTTT. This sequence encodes CASRGRSGTGLGNTIYF.

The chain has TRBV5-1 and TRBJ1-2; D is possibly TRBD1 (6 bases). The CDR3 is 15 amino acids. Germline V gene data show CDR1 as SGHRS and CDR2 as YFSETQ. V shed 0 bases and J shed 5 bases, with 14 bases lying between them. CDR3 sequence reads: CASSLGPDRAYGYTF. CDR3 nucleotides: TGCGCCAGCAGCTTGGGGCCGGACAGAGCATATGGCTACACCTTC.

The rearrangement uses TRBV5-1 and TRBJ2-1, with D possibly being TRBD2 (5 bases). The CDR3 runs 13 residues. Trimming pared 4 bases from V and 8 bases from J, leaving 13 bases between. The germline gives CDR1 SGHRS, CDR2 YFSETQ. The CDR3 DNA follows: TGCGCCAGCAGCCCCTTCCCCGGGGATGAGCAGTTCTTC. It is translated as CASSPFPGDEQFF. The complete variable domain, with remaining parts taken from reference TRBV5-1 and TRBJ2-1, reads KAGVTQTPRYLIKTRGQQVTLSCSPISGHRSVSWYQQTPGQGLQFLFEYFSETQRNKGNFPGRFSGRQFSNSRSEMNVSTLELGDSALYLCASSPFPGDEQFFGPGTRLTVL.

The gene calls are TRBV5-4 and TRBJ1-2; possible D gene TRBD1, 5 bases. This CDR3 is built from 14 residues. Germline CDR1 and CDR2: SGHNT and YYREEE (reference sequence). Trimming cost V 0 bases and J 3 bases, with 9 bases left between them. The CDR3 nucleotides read TGTGCCAGCAGCTTGGGGGGGGATGACTATGGCTACACCTTC. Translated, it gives CASSLGGDDYGYTF.

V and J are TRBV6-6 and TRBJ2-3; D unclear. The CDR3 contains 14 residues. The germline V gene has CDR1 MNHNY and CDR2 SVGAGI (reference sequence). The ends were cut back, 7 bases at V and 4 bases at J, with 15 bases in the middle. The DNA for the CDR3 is TGTGCCAGCATAAACCGCGACCAGGCAGATACGCAGTATTTT. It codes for CASINRDQADTQYF.

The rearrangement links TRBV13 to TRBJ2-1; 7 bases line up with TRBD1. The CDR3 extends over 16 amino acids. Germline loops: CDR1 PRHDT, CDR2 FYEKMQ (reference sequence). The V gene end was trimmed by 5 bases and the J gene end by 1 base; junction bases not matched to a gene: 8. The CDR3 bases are TGTGCCAGCAGCGAAAGGGGGCGCGGGTCCTACAATGAGCAGTTCTTC. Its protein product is CASSERGRGSYNEQFF.

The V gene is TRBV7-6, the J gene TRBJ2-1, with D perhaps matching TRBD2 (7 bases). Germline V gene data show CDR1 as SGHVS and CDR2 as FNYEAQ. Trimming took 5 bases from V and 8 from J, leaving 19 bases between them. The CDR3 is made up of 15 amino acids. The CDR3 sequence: CASSTRTRGNHEQFF. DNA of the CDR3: TGTGCCAGCAGCACCAGGACTAGGGGGAACCATGAGCAGTTCTTC.

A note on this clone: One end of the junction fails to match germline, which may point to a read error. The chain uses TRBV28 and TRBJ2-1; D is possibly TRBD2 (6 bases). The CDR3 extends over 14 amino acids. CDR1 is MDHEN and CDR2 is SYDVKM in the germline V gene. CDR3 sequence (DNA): TGTGCCAGTAGTTTCCGGGACTTCTACAATGAGCAGTTCTTC. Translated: CASSFRDFYNEQFF. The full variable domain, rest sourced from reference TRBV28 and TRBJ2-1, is DVKVTQSSRYLVKRTGEKVFLECVQDMDHENMFWYRQDPGLGLRLIYFSYDVKMKEKGDIPEGYSVSREKKERFSLILESASTNQTSMYLCASSFRDFYNEQFFGPGTRLTVL.

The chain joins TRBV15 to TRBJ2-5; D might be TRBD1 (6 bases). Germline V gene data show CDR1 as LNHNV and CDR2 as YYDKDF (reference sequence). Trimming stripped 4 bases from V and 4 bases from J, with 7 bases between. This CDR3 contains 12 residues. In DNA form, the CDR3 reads TGTGCCACCAGCACGGACAGAGAGACCCAGTACTTC. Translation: CATSTDRETQYF.

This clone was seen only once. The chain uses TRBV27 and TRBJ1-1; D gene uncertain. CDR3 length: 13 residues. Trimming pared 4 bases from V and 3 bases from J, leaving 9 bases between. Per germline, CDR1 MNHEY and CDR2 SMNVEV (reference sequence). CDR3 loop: CASSSRIDTEAFF. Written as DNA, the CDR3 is TGTGCCAGCAGTTCTCGAATAGACACTGAAGCTTTCTTT.

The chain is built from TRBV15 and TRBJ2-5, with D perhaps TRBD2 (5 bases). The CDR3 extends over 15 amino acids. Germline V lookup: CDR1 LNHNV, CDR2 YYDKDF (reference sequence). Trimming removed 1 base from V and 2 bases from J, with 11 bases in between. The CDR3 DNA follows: TGTGCCACCAGCAGAGTACTAGAGCAACAAGAGACCCAGTACTTC. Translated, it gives CATSRVLEQQETQYF.

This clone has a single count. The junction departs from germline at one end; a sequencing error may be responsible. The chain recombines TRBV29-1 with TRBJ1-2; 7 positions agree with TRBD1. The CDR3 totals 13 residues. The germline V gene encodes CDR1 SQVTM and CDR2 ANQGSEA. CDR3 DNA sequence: TGCAGCGCATTCGACCCGACGACGACAGGGATGGCCTTC. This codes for CSAFDPTTTGMAF.

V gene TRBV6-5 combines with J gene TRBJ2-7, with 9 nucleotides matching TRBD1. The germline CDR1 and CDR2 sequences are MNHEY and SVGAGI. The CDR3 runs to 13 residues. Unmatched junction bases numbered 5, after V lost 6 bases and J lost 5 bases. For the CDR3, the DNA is TGTGCCAGCAGGACAGGGGGGAACCACGAGCAGTACTTC. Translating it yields CASRTGGNHEQYF.

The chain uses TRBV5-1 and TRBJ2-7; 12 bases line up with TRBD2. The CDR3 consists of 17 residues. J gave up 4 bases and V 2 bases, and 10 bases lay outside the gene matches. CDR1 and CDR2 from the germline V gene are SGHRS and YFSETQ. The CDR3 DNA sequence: TGCGCCAGCAGCTTATTACCACTAGCGGGGGGCGGTTACGAGCAGTACTTC. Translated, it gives CASSLLPLAGGGYEQYF.

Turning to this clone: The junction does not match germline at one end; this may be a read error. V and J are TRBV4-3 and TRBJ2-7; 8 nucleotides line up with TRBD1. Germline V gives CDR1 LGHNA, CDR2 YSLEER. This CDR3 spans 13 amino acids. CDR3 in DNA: TGCGCCAGCAGCCAAGGTGTACCGGGACAGGTGCACTTC. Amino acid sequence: CASSQGVPGQVHF.

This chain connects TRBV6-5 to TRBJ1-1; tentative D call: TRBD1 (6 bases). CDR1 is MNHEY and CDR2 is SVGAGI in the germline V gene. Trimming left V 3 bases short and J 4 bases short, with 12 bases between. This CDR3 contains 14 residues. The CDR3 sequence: CASSYRRGSTEAFF. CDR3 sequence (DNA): TGTGCCAGCAGTTATCGCAGGGGAAGCACTGAAGCTTTCTTT.

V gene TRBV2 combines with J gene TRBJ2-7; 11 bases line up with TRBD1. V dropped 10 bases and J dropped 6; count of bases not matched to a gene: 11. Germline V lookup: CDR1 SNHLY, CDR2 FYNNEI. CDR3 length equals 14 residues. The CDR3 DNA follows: TGTGCCACCTCCCGCGGACAGGGGGCTGGCGAGCAGTACTTC. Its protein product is CATSRGQGAGEQYF.

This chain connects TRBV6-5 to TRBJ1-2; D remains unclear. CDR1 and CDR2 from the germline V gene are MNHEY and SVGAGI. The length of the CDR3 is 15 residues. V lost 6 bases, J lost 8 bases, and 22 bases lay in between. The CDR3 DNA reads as TGTGCCAGCAGGGGAAAGAGGGAGGTTCGCGGGGGCTACACCTTC. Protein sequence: CASRGKREVRGGYTF.

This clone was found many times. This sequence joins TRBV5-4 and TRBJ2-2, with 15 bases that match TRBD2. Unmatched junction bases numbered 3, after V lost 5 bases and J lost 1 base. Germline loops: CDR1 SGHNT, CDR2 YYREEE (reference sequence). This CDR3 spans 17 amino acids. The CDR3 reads CASRTGLAGGNTGELFF. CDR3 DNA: TGTGCCAGCAGAACGGGACTAGCGGGGGGGAACACCGGGGAGCTGTTTTTT.

The CDR3 DNA is TGTGCCAGCAGTGGCCCAGGGATCTCAGGGGTACTCCAGCCCCAGCATTTT. It is translated as CASSGPGISGVLQPQHF. This chain uses TRBV6-1 with TRBJ1-5; possible D gene TRBD1, 6 bases. V lost 4 bases, J lost 7 bases, and 23 bases lay in between. Germline-derived CDR1 and CDR2 are MNHNS and SASEGT. The CDR3 runs to 17 residues.

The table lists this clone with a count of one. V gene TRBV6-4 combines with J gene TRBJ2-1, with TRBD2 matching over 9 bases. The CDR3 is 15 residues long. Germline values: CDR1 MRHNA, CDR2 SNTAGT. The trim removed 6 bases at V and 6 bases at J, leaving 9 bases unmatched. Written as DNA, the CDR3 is TGTGCCAGCAGCCGGACTTGGACTAGCGCCAATGAGCAGTTCTTC. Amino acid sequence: CASSRTWTSANEQFF.

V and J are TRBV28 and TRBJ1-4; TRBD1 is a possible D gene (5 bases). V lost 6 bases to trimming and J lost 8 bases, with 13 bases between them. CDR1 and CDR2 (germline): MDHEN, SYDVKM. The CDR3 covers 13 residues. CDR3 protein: CASSTFGGEKLFF. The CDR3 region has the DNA TGTGCCAGCAGCACGTTCGGGGGGGAAAAACTGTTTTTT.

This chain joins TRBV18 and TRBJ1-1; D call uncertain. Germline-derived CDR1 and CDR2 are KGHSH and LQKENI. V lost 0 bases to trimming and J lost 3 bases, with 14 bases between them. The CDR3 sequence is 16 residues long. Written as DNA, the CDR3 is TGTGCCAGCTCACCACCGGTTCTCCAGGTTTACACTGAAGCTTTCTTT. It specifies CASSPPVLQVYTEAFF.

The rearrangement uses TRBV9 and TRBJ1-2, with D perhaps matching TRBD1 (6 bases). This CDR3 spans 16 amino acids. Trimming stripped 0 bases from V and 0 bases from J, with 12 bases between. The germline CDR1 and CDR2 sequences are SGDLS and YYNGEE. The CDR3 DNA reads TGTGCCAGCAGCGTAGGGGACATCCCTTCTAACTATGGCTACACCTTC. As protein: CASSVGDIPSNYGYTF. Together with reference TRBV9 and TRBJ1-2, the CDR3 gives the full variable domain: DSGVTQTPKHLITATGQRVTLRCSPRSGDLSVYWYQQSLDQGLQFLIQYYNGEERAKGNILERFSAQQFPDLHSELNLSSLELGDSALYFCASSVGDIPSNYGYTFGSGTRLTVV.

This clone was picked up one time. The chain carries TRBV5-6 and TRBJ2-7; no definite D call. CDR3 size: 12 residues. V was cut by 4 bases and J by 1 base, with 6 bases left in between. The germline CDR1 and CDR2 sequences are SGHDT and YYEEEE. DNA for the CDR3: TGTGCCAGCAGCCATCCATCCTACGAGCAGTACTTC. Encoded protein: CASSHPSYEQYF.

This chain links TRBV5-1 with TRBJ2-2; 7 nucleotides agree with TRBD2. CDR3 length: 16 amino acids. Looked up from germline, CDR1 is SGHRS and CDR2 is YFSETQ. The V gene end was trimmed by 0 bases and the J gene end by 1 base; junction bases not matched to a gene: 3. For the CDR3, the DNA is TGCGCCAGCAGCTTGGTGTCGGGGGGGAACACCGGGGAGCTGTTTTTT. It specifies CASSLVSGGNTGELFF.

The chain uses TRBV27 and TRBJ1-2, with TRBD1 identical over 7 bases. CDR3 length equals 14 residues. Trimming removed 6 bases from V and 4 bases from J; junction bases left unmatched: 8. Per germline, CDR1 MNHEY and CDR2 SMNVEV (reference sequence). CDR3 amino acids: CASRGADRVYGYTF. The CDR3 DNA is TGTGCCAGCAGAGGAGCCGACAGGGTCTATGGCTACACCTTC.

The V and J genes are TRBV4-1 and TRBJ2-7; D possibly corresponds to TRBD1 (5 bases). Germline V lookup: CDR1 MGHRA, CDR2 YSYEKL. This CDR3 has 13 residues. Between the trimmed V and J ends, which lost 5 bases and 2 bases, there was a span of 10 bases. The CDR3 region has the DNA TGCGCCAGCAGCGGGGCAGGGACCTACGAGCAGTACTTC. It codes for CASSGAGTYEQYF.